The rows below give T cell receptor beta chains drawn from one sample of a study of cytomegalovirus exposure and HLA in healthy donors. Method: immunoSEQ multiplex PCR; TCRdb's copy keeps in-frame clones and lacks some. The data contain under 200,000 clones, around 80% of them seen just once; the ten biggest clones take up around 4%. Sequenced: PBMCs. The receptors were gathered from a man aged 35 to 55 in good health and CMV-seronegative. Both conserved end residues are part of each CDR3. A D gene is named only where the DNA matches it firmly. Clone size, where shown, is once, few, many, or a class for clones that have expanded.

d_call: TRBD1; v_call: TRBV6-5; j_call: TRBJ1-1; clone_size: -; cdr3_nt: TGTGCCAGCAGAGAAGACAGGGGGACTGAAGCTTTCTTT; cdr3_aa: CASREDRGTEAFF
d_call: -; v_call: TRBV29-1; j_call: TRBJ2-7; clone_size: -; cdr3_nt: TGCAGCGTTGAAGGTCCTCGGGCGGACAGTGTGACCTACGAGCAGTACTTC; cdr3_aa: CSVEGPRADSVTYEQYF
d_call: TRBD2; v_call: TRBV5-4; j_call: TRBJ2-1; clone_size: -; cdr3_nt: TGTGCCAGCAGCTCCCCTTCCGGGACTAGCGGTGACAATGAGCAGTTCTTC; cdr3_aa: CASSSPSGTSGDNEQFF
d_call: -; v_call: TRBV5-1; j_call: TRBJ2-1; clone_size: -; cdr3_nt: TGCGCCAGCAGCTCAGGGATCTACAATGAGCAGTTCTTC; cdr3_aa: CASSSGIYNEQFF
d_call: -; v_call: TRBV29-1; j_call: TRBJ1-1; clone_size: -; cdr3_nt: TGCAGCGTTAAGAAAACCACTCAAGCTTTCTTT; cdr3_aa: CSVKKTTQAFF
d_call: -; v_call: TRBV29-1; j_call: TRBJ1-1; clone_size: few; cdr3_nt: TGCAGCGTTGAAGGTTGGCAGGGCCTCATGAACACTGAAGCTTTCTTT; cdr3_aa: CSVEGWQGLMNTEAFF
d_call: TRBD1; v_call: TRBV16; j_call: TRBJ1-2; clone_size: few; cdr3_nt: TGTGCCAGCAGCCAAGGTACAGGGGTCTATGGCTACACCTTC; cdr3_aa: CASSQGTGVYGYTF
d_call: TRBD2; v_call: TRBV7-9; j_call: TRBJ2-5; clone_size: -; cdr3_nt: TGTGCCAGCAGCTTACGAAGCGGAACTAGCGAGCAAGAGACCCAGTACTTC; cdr3_aa: CASSLRSGTSEQETQYF
d_call: -; v_call: TRBV5-1; j_call: TRBJ2-7; clone_size: -; cdr3_nt: TGCGCCAGCAGCTTGGCCGACAGACACGAGCAGTACTTC; cdr3_aa: CASSLADRHEQYF
d_call: TRBD1; v_call: TRBV9; j_call: TRBJ1-4; clone_size: -; cdr3_nt: TGTGCCAGCAGCATTGGGACAGGGAATGAAAAACTGTTTTTT; cdr3_aa: CASSIGTGNEKLFF
d_call: TRBD1; v_call: TRBV5-6; j_call: TRBJ1-1; clone_size: -; cdr3_nt: TGTGCCAGCAGCTTGGTTCGGACAGGGAACACTGAAGCTTTCTTT; cdr3_aa: CASSLVRTGNTEAFF
d_call: -; v_call: TRBV5-6; j_call: TRBJ2-7; clone_size: -; cdr3_nt: TGTGCCAGCAGCTTGGGGGACACGGTCGAGTACGAGCAGTACTTC; cdr3_aa: CASSLGDTVEYEQYF